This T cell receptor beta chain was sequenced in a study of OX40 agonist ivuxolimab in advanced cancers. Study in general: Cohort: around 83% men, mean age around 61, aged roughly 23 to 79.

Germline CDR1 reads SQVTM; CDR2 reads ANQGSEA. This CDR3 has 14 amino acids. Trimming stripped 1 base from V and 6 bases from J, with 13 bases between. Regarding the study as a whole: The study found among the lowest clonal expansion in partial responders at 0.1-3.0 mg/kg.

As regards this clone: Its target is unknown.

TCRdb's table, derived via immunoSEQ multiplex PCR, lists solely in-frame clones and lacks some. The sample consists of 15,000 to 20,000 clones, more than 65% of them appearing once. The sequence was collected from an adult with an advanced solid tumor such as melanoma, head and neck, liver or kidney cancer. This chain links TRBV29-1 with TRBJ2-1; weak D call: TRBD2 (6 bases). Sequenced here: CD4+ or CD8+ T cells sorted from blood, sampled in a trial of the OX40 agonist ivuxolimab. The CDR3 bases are TGCAGCGTTGAAGCGGCTAGCGTACGCAATGAGCAGTTCTTC. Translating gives CSVEAASVRNEQFF.